One sample yielded the 7 T cell receptor beta chains listed below, sequenced in a study of blood T cells in healthy people across ages. PCR was performed a second time for 7 to 11 cycles using a sample-barcoded 5' primer and a J-beta primer mix. Using its own MiXCR run on the 5' RACE reads, TCRdb lists one record per CDR3 protein. This table holds nearly 800,000 distinct CDR3 sequences, roughly 56% found once. The sequencing sample was made of blood. The receptor source for this set is a man aged 40-49 years in good health.

The genes are TRBV6-5 and TRBJ1-5; D unclear. The germline gives CDR1 MNHEY, CDR2 SVGAGI. Deletions cut 0 bases from V and 9 bases from J, with 9 bases between. CDR3 length: 13 residues. The CDR3: CASSYSRITPQHF. The CDR3 nucleotides read TGTGCCAGCAGTTACTCTAGGATTACGCCCCAGCATTTT.

The chain recombines TRBV27 with TRBJ1-6; TRBD1 matches at 9 bases. The CDR3 is 22 amino acids. Losses at the gene ends were 4 bases for V and 1 base for J; bases not matched to a gene: 20. Germline loops: CDR1 MNHEY, CDR2 SMNVEV (reference sequence). DNA for the CDR3: TGTGCCAGCAGTTCTTCTCAAATTCCGGGACAGGGAAGATCGTCCTATAATTCACCCCTCCACTTT. This sequence encodes CASSSSQIPGQGRSSYNSPLHF.

The V gene is TRBV7-3, the J gene TRBJ2-3, with D uncertain. V lost 6 bases and J lost 2, with 12 bases in between. This CDR3 spans 14 amino acids. Germline CDR1 reads SGHTA; CDR2 reads FQGTGA. The CDR3 loop reads CASSVSGDTDTQYF. In DNA, the CDR3 is TGTGCCAGCAGTGTCTCAGGCGACACAGATACGCAGTATTTT. Full variable domain (outside the CDR3, taken from reference TRBV7-3 and TRBJ2-3): GAGVSQTPSNKVTEKGKYVELRCDPISGHTALYWYRQSLGQGPEFLIYFQGTGAADDSGLPNDRFFAVRPEGSVSTLKIQRTERGDSAVYLCASSVSGDTDTQYFGPGTRLTVL.

The chain has TRBV15 and TRBJ2-3, with TRBD2 as a possible D gene (5 bases). The ends were cut back, 0 bases at V and 2 bases at J, with 9 bases in the middle. Per germline, CDR1 LNHNV and CDR2 YYDKDF (reference sequence). This CDR3 is built from 15 residues. The CDR3 bases are TGTGCCACCAGCAGAGATCGGGGAAACACAGATACGCAGTATTTT. Its translation is CATSRDRGNTDTQYF.

The rearrangement links TRBV7-2 to TRBJ2-7; 9 bases are shared with TRBD2. Trimming took 0 bases from V and 0 from J; bases not matched to a gene: 9. CDR3 length equals 18 residues. Looked up from germline, CDR1 is SGHTA and CDR2 is FQGNSA. The CDR3 region has the DNA TGTGCCAGCAGCTTAGCGCTTTCGGCGGGAGGGACCTCCTACGAGCAGTACTTC. This codes for CASSLALSAGGTSYEQYF.

This rearrangement joins TRBV11-2 to TRBJ2-5; D unclear. The V end was cut by 3 bases, the J end by 2 bases, with 7 bases between. In germline, CDR1 is SGHAT, CDR2 FQNNGV. The CDR3 extends over 13 amino acids. The CDR3 DNA is TGTGCCAGCAGCTTGTGGCGGCAAGAGACCCAGTACTTC. It translates to CASSLWRQETQYF.

The rearrangement joins TRBV20-1 to TRBJ2-7, with TRBD2 identical over 8 bases. V lost 6 bases, J lost 0 bases, and 7 bases stayed unmatched. Germline CDR1 DFQATT, CDR2 SNEGSKA (reference sequence). The CDR3 length is 14 residues. CDR3 protein: CSARKLAVSYEQYF. The CDR3 DNA sequence: TGCAGTGCCAGAAAACTAGCGGTCTCCTACGAGCAGTACTTC.